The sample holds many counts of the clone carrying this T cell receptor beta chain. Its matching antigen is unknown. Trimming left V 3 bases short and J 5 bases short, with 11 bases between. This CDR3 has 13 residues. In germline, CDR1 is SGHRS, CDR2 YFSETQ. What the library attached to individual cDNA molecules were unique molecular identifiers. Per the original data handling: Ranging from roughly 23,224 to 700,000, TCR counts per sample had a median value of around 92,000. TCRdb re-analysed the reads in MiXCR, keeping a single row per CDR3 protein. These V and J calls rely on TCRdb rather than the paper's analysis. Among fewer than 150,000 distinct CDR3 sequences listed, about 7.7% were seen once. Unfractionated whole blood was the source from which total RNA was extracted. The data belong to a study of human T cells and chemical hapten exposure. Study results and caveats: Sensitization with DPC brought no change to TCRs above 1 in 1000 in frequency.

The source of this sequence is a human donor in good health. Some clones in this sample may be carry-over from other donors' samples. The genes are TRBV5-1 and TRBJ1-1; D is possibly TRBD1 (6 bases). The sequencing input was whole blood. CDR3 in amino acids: CASSSVRGTEAFF. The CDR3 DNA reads TGCGCCAGCAGCTCGGTCAGGGGAACTGAAGCTTTCTTT.